This entry is about one T cell receptor beta chain. The V end lost 5 bases, the J end lost 6 bases, and 16 bases lay between the germline ends. The germline gives CDR1 SGHAT, CDR2 FQNNGV. This CDR3 region has 15 residues. The sample originates from a study of cytotoxic CD8 clonotypes in ibrutinib-treated CLL. Method: immunoSEQ multiplex PCR; TCRdb's copy keeps in-frame clones and lacks some. Of a few hundred thousand clones in the sample, around three quarters were seen once. The V call is TRBV11-2, the J call TRBJ2-2; unclear D gene. This TCR derives from a human donor with chronic lymphocytic leukemia. Sequenced material: PBMCs, taken after 24 months of ibrutinib treatment. The CDR3 coding sequence is TGTGCCAGCAGCCCCACCCGGGTAGGGCCCGGGGAGCTGTTTTTT. Translation: CASSPTRVGPGELFF.